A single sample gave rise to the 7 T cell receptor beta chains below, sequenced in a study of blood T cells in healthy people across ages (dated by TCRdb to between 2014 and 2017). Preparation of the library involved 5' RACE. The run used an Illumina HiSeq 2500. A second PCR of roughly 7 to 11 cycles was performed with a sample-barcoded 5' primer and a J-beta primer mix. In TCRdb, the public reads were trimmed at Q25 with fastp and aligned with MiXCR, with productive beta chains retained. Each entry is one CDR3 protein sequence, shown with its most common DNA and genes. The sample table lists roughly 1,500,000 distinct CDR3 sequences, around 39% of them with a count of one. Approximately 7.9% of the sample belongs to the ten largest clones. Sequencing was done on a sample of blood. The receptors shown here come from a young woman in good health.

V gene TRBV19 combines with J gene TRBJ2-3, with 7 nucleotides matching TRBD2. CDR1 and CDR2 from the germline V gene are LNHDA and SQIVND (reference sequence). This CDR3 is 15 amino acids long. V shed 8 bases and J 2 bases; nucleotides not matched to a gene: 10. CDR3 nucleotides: TGTGCCAGTTCCCCTAGCGGCCATTCCACAGATACGCAGTATTTT. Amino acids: CASSPSGHSTDTQYF.

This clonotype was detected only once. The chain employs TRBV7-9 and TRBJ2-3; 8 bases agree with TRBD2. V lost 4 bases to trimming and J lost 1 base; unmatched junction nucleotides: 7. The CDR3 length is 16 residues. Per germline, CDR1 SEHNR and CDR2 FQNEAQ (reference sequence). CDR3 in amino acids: CASSSREGQGTDTQYF. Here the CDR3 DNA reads TGTGCCAGCAGCTCCCGGGAGGGCCAGGGCACAGATACGCAGTATTTT.

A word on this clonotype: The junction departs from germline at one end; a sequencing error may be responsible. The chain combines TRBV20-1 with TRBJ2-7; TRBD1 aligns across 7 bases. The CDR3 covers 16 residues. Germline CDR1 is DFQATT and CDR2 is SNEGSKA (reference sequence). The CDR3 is CSVRKEPPGQIYEQYF. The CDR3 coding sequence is TGCAGTGTTAGAAAAGAACCGCCGGGACAGATCTACGAGCAGTACTTC.

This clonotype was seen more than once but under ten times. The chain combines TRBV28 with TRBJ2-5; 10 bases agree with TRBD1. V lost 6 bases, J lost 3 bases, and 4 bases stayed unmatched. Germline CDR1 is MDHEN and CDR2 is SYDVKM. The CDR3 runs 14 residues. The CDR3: CASRDGTGEETQYF. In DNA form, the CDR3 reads TGTGCCAGCAGAGATGGGACAGGGGAAGAGACCCAGTACTTC.

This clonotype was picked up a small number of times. The CDR3 sequence: CASSWSDSTDTQYF. The CDR3 DNA reads as TGCGCCAGCAGCTGGTCTGACAGCACAGATACGCAGTATTTT. The chain employs TRBV5-1 and TRBJ2-3; D remains ambiguous. Germline assignment: CDR1 SGHRS and CDR2 YFSETQ. Trimming left V 3 bases short and J 0 bases short, with 8 bases between. The CDR3 runs to 14 residues.

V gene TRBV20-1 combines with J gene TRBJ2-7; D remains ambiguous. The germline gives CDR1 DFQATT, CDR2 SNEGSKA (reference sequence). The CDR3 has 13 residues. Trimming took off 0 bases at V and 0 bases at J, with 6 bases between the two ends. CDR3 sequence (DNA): TGCAGTGCTAGAGATCCCAACTCCTACGAGCAGTACTTC. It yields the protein CSARDPNSYEQYF.

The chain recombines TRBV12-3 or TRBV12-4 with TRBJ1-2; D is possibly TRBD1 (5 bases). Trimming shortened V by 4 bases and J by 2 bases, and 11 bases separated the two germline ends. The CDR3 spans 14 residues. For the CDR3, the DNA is TGTGCCAGCAGTTGGGTGGGGGGGAACTATGGCTACACCTTC. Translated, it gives CASSWVGGNYGYTF.